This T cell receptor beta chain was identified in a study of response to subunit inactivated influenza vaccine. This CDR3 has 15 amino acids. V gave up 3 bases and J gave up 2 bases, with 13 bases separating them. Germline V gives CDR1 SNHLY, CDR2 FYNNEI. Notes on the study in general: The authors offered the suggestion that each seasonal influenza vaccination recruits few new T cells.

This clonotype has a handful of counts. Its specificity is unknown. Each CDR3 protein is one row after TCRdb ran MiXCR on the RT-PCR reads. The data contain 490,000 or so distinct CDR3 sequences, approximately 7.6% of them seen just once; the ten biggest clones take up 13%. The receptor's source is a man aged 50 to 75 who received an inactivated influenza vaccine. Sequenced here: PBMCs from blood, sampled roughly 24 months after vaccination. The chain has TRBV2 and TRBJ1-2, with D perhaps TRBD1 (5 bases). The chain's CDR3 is CASSDIRQGNYGYTF. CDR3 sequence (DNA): TGTGCCAGCAGTGATATCCGGCAGGGCAACTATGGCTACACCTTC.